This section outlines one TCR beta chain sequence together with its context. Its antigen is currently not known. Per-nucleotide qualities are absent, and no much larger clonotype sits a single base away. These data are taken from a study of cytomegalovirus exposure and HLA in healthy donors (dated by TCRdb to the late 2010s). Looking at the study overall: An earlier analysis of about 560 of the donors reported 276 Gb of sequence data and 100 million to 120 million unique TCR beta sequences obtained from around 190 million T cells. The study aimed to test whether signatures of past pathogen exposure could be identified by cataloging public T cell receptors. In addition to the first cohort of several hundred subjects, a separate validation cohort of approximately 130 different subjects was used. The later analysis used no new phenotypic data to find candidate immune exposures, relying instead on TCR beta sequences and their occurrence across donors. Around 320 gigabases of sequencing data and 70 million to 85 million unique TCR sequences were included in an early release covering roughly 600 HLA-typed donors. Donor age, sex, ethnicity and CMV serostatus were compiled together with the repertoire data. The study profiled the T cell repertoires of fewer than 850 subjects by immunosequencing and related them to cytomegalovirus serostatus. Every discovery cohort repertoire had been produced on one sequencing platform. To predict cytomegalovirus infection status, the study brought together high-throughput TCR immunosequencing, statistical association of individual TCRs with disease status, and machine learning. Typing coverage varied by locus: about 629-640 donors for A, B, C, DRB1 and DQB1; roughly 520 for DQA1; over 600 for DPA1; fewer than 480 for DPB1. Both class I and class II loci were covered by HLA typing, at four-digit resolution. Of the roughly 400 genotyped donors, 81% fell in the genetic ancestry cluster associated with self-reported Caucasian donors. On average, around 240,000 unique TCR beta nucleotide sequences were sequenced per donor among fewer than 500 genotyped donors of the cohort, with 15% to 20% of those sequences being non-productive. Several DR-DQ haplotypes were handled as single units for association and clustering because linkage in the cohort was strong. A later analysis re-examined previously published TCR beta repertoires from roughly 720 donors and added high-resolution HLA genotyping to investigate patterns of TCR occurrence. A later genetic analysis used genome-wide SNP genotypes for about 65% of the 666 donors, treating that subset as a discovery cohort. In an earlier analysis of roughly 540 of the donors, high-throughput TCR beta sequencing was used to judge whether each TCR beta V gene segment behaved as functional or pseudogenic.

The cohort consisted of 600 to 750 healthy bone marrow donors. Cohort members were all nominally healthy when sampled, although unrecorded immune exposures were likely present. The donor tested CMV seronegative and was one of the 352 seronegative cohort members. A peripheral blood sample was collected from each donor, and TCR beta sequencing was performed on peripheral blood mononuclear cells. The Qiagen DNeasy Blood Extraction Kit was used to extract genomic DNA from the blood cell samples. Study-wide conclusions, independent of this receptor: It was suggested by the authors that the approach could potentially be generalized to other disease states and immunological phenotypes. In this cohort, only TCR beta chains were sequenced, and detectable features were limited by the absence of alpha or paired-chain data. In a later genetic analysis, fewer N-insertions in productive TCRs were reported among donors in an Asian-associated ancestry cluster than the roughly 700-donor mean. Across donors, most TCR sequences were observed very rarely, whereas some public TCRs were present in many individuals. A further reported finding was that TCR beta sequences accurately predicted the HLA-A and HLA-B alleles for most subjects in the first cohort. CMV serostatus was the only immune exposure information available for the cohort. Linkage disequilibrium might explain the correlated functional status among segregating V segments, but an unknown experimental factor could not be ruled out. The presence/absence analyses assumed that sequencing depth was roughly uniform across donors, and that assumption may not be true. According to a later analysis, most CMV-associated TCR beta chains appeared to be HLA-restricted, and the HLA associations seemed to be driven largely by CMV exposure. In a later analysis, TCR association rates were found to vary across HLA loci, with the most associated TCRs seen for DRB1 alleles and the fewest for HLA-C alleles. According to a later analysis, parvovirus B19, influenza, CMV and Epstein-Barr virus appeared linked to several top co-occurrence clusters. When HLA alleles, especially DR and DQ, strongly co-occurred, attributing TCR associations to individual alleles was difficult. In a later analysis, HLA-associated TCR beta chains were found to be more clonally expanded and to have lower generation probabilities than equally common non-associated chains. A group of highly shared sequence variants was considered likely to be a technical artifact of the sequencing pipeline. Broadly in line with IMGT annotations, most TCR beta V segments showed up in productive rearrangements about 87% or about 30% of the time in an earlier analysis of 450 to 750 of the donors. In a later analysis, some 18,000 TCR beta sequences were associated with specific HLA alleles at a false discovery rate of 0.05. Cytomegalovirus status was reported to be diagnosed by the classifier with high specificity and sensitivity in both the original and validation cohorts. V-gene and J-gene trimming of TCR beta chains was associated with a missense DCLRE1C variant in a later genetic analysis, and the association was replicated in an independent cohort. Because HLA typing was unavailable for some donors at each locus, only the typed subset was used in association tests. A total of 150 to 200 TCR beta chains were listed by the study as associated with cytomegalovirus. In vitro tests confirmed that a few of the cytomegalovirus-associated TCR beta chains recognize cytomegalovirus antigens. The 87-base-pair reads could not distinguish some IMGT-functional V segments, including TRBV6-2 and TRBV6-3, so those segments were excluded. Some 16 rarely observed V segments, including chromosome 9 orphons, were excluded from the earlier analysis of approximately 600 of the donors because counts were too low.

CDR1 is given as SGHNT and CDR2 as YYREEE, both from the germline V gene (reference sequence). Trimmed from V: 1 base; trimmed from J: 5 bases; junction bases lacking a gene match: 9. The CDR3 starts with the cysteine, ends with the phenylalanine, and has 16 residues. Kept here is only the CDR3 DNA, which spans 48 bases and is read in frame from base 1. To prepare the library, the immunoSEQ multiplex PCR assay was applied. A mixture of 60 forward primers for TCR Vbeta segments and 13 reverse primers for TCR Jbeta segments was used in the multiplex PCR. A multiplex PCR assay on genomic DNA amplified the CDR3 region of rearranged TCR beta genes. Amplified TCR beta libraries were sequenced as 87-base-pair reads on the Illumina HiSeq System. In the authors' own workflow: In a later analysis, some 80 million unique TCR beta chains were counted across the roughly 670 repertoires, and around 10 million of these chains were shared by at least two donors. To remove PCR and sequencing errors, raw reads were error-corrected and collapsed into unique sequences using a nearest-neighbor algorithm that merged closely related sequences. V, D and J gene segments were assigned by aligning CDR3 sequences to IMGT reference sequences. For a sequence to be retained, a match of at least six nucleotides to both a V gene segment and a J gene segment was required. Rearrangements were classified as productive when the CDR3 lacked stop codons and remained in frame with V and J, and all other rearrangements were classified as non-productive. Following IMGT convention, CDR3 was defined as the stretch from the second conserved V-encoded cysteine up to the conserved J-encoded phenylalanine. The earlier analysis of around 640 of the donors excluded sequences that lacked an unambiguous match to a single V gene segment. In an earlier analysis of some 590 of the donors, a V segment was called functional when productive rearrangements were above 56.7%, and segregating when the standard deviation between donors exceeded 5%. A statistical classification framework was developed to diagnose cytomegalovirus status using the catalog of TCR beta chain sequences. In a later analysis, V and J genes were assigned by comparing TCR nucleotide sequences against IMGT/GENE-DB human TR gene sequences. A later analysis assigned CDR3 sequences and most-parsimonious VDJ recombination scenarios with the TCRdist pipeline. A later analysis defined each TCR beta chain by its CDR3 amino acid sequence plus V-gene family, and excluded reads lacking a unique V-gene family. To address suspected cross-contamination and a sequencing artifact, a later analysis removed a few hundred highly shared, low-generation-probability nucleotide sequences. In a later analysis, a clonal expansion index was calculated for each public chain from normalized within-repertoire ranks of inferred template counts. Generation probabilities in a later analysis came from a VDJ recombination model fitted to out-of-frame rearrangements, and those results were checked against IGoR. Hypergeometric tests were used in a later analysis to score TCR-TCR, TCR-HLA and TCR-CMV co-occurrence, with a repertoire-size bias correction applied to the TCR pairs. In a later analysis, false discovery rates were estimated by permuting HLA or CMV assignments 20 times. In a later analysis, co-occurring TCRs were grouped using DBSCAN, with TCRdist sequence similarity added in when clustering inside HLA-allele-positive subsets. Repertoires with fewer than 30,000 or more than 120,000 public chains were left out of co-occurrence clustering, as were about 5 repertoires with anomalous nucleotide sharing. Not all clones reach the TCRdb copy of this immuneACCESS table, which keeps in-frame sequences only. Checked studies attribute under half of the gap to unresolved V genes and leave the rest unexplained. V, J and clone size are taken as reported in that table, and D and trimming were inferred from the DNA itself. This sample is represented by around 65,000 clones; about 82% of them were singletons. Roughly 4.7% of the sample belongs to the ten largest clones.

The source is a woman in her twenties or thirties in good health and CMV-seronegative. The V gene is TRBV5-4 and the J gene is TRBJ2-3; 8 middle bases align to TRBD2. Sequenced material: PBMCs. CDR3 loop: CASSLRGLAKEDTQYF. The sequenced DNA: TGTGCCAGCAGCTTGCGAGGACTAGCCAAAGAAGATACGCAGTATTTT.